This TCR beta chain is from a study of T cell repertoires in cytomegalovirus infection (dated by TCRdb to the late 2010s). For the study in its entirety: The HLA type of each donor mattered for the analysis, because public TCR beta signatures pointed to carriage of CMV infection along with the matching HLA type. Paper-wide results and their limitations: In both this cohort and an independent approximately 370-donor cohort, the cumulative frequency of public TCR beta family members distinguished carriers of CMV infection plus the relevant HLA type. The ex vivo response was dominated by HLA-C-restricted CMV-specific TCR beta clonotypes, and the single most frequent clonotype in two of eight donors was supplied by these HLA-C-restricted clonotypes.

Ends trimmed: V by 6 bases, J by 4 bases; bases unmatched to a gene: 9. CDR1 and CDR2, per the germline V gene, are MDHEN and SYDVKM. Inclusive of the bounding cysteine and phenylalanine, the CDR3 is 14 residues long. Only the CDR3 region is kept as DNA, spanning 42 bases read in frame from base 1. Comment on this clonotype: Its specific antigen is unknown. No much larger clone is present one base from it, and per-base qualities are unavailable.

The data were produced on an Illumina HiSeq 1500. TCRdb redid the processing of the public reads, applying fastp at Q25 and MiXCR, and retained in-frame beta chains. CDR3 protein sequences are deduplicated, and each keeps its most common genes and DNA. The sample has about 330,000 distinct CDR3 sequences on record, roughly 9.5% of them singletons. Around 4% of the sample goes to the ten largest clones. The receptor's source is a human donor in good health (CMV status not recorded). Some clones in this sample may be carry-over from other donors' samples. The material sequenced was PBMCs. Here the chain combines TRBV28 and TRBJ2-7; the central 7 bases match TRBD1. The nucleotide sequence is TGTGCCAGCAGCTTCCCGGGACAGACATACGAGCAGTACTTC. This sequence encodes CASSFPGQTYEQYF.